The rows below give T cell receptor beta chains drawn from one sample of a study of blood T cell repertoires in COVID-19. Some clones are missing from TCRdb's copy, which holds only in-frame ones; the method was immunoSEQ multiplex PCR. The profile covers about 400,000 clones, with roughly 90% appearing a single time and around 2% taken by the ten largest. Sequenced material: PBMCs or T cells enriched from blood (not recorded which). The receptors were gathered from a woman aged 40 to 50 with acute COVID-19. The CDR3 runs from the conserved cysteine through the conserved F or W. The D gene is left open where the match is weak. The size field is filled for only some rows; it gives once, few, many or a size class.

V	J	D	size	CDR3	DNA
TRBV3-1/TRBV3-2	TRBJ2-7	TRBD1	.	CASSQGRGGLGEQYF	TGTGCCAGCAGCCAAGGTCGAGGGGGCCTTGGCGAGCAGTACTTC
TRBV3-1/TRBV3-2	TRBJ2-3	.	.	CASSQIRGATDTQYF	TGTGCCAGCAGCCAAATCCGCGGGGCCACAGATACGCAGTATTTT
TRBV5-1	TRBJ2-7	TRBD2	.	CASSLSGGAYEQYF	TGCGCCAGCAGCTTGAGCGGGGGTGCCTACGAGCAGTACTTC
TRBV6-1	TRBJ2-5	.	.	CASSDPRAQYF	TGTGCCAGCAGTGATCCCAGGGCCCAGTACTTC
TRBV3-1/TRBV3-2	TRBJ2-3	TRBD2	.	CASSQDRRRAGPSTDTQYF	TGTGCCAGCAGCCAAGACCGGAGGAGAGCGGGGCCTAGCACAGATACGCAGTATTTT
TRBV12-3/TRBV12-4	TRBJ2-5	.	.	CASRAGAWETQYF	TGTGCCAGCAGGGCGGGGGCTTGGGAGACCCAGTACTTC
TRBV5-1	TRBJ2-1	.	.	CASSPLAGTYNEQFF	TGCGCCAGCAGCCCGCTGGCGGGGACTTACAATGAGCAGTTCTTC
TRBV29-1	TRBJ1-1	.	few	CSVVQGMNTEAFF	TGCAGCGTTGTCCAGGGGATGAACACTGAAGCTTTCTTT
TRBV5-4	TRBJ1-2	TRBD1	.	CASSSGQGANYGYTF	TGTGCCAGCAGCTCGGGACAGGGGGCGAACTATGGCTACACCTTC
TRBV2	TRBJ1-6	.	few	CASSGIGQGGSPLHF	TGTGCCAGCAGTGGAATTGGGCAGGGAGGCTCACCCCTCCACTTT
TRBV6-5	TRBJ1-6	TRBD1	.	CASSYGDRGNSPLHF	TGTGCCAGCAGTTACGGGGACAGGGGGAATTCACCCCTCCACTTT
TRBV6-6	TRBJ2-4	TRBD2	.	CASRSGGKDKNIQYF	TGTGCCAGCCGCTCGGGGGGTAAAGACAAAAACATTCAGTACTTC
TRBV11-2	TRBJ1-1	.	.	CASVQGPGYTEAFF	TGTGCCAGTGTACAGGGTCCTGGGTACACTGAAGCTTTCTTT
TRBV30	TRBJ2-2	.	.	CAWSVLARNTGELFF	TGTGCCTGGAGTGTATTAGCCAGGAACACCGGGGAGCTGTTTTTT
TRBV29-1	TRBJ1-5	.	.	CSVANRDQPQHF	TGCAGCGTTGCGAACAGGGACCAGCCCCAGCATTTT
TRBV4-1	TRBJ2-4	TRBD1	.	CASSQDRGQGKNIQYF	TGCGCCAGCAGCCAAGACAGGGGGCAGGGCAAAAACATTCAGTACTTC
TRBV4-2	TRBJ2-1	TRBD2	.	CASSQGSSGVYNEQFF	TGTGCCAGCAGCCAAGGATCTAGCGGGGTTTACAATGAGCAGTTCTTC